A single sample gave rise to the 25 T cell receptor beta chains below, sequenced in a study of CD8 T cells in Susac syndrome. It was with random hexamers that roughly 0.5 to 1 ug RNA was reverse transcribed. TCRdb used MiXCR to reprocess the immunoSEQ multiplex PCR reads, holding one entry per CDR3 protein. The sample yields approximately 80,000 distinct CDR3 sequences, roughly 95% seen once. Sequenced input: CD8+ T cells from PBMCs. These receptors were taken from a human donor with Susac syndrome.

The CDR3 sequence: CASSYMVKETQYF. Here the CDR3 DNA reads TGTGCCAGCAGTTACATGGTAAAAGAGACCCAGTACTTC. The rearrangement links TRBV6-6 to TRBJ2-5; the D is unclear. The V and J ends lost 2 bases and 3 bases respectively, with 7 bases between them. Germline-derived CDR1 and CDR2 are MNHNY and SVGAGI (reference sequence). This CDR3 is 13 amino acids long.

This chain joins TRBV11-2 and TRBJ2-1; maybe TRBD2 (5 bases). The length of the CDR3 is 16 residues. V lost 2 bases, J lost 1 base, and 12 bases lay in between. Germline CDR1 SGHAT, CDR2 FQNNGV. CDR3 sequence: CASSLIRGSSYNEQFF. The CDR3 nucleotides read TGTGCCAGCAGCTTAATCCGGGGTTCTTCCTACAATGAGCAGTTCTTC.

The V gene is TRBV2, the J gene TRBJ2-1; TRBD1 aligns across 7 bases. Germline V gene lookup returns CDR1 SNHLY and CDR2 FYNNEI. Trimming cost V 5 bases and J 5 bases; bases outside gene matches: 9. The CDR3 is 15 residues long. For the CDR3, the DNA is TGTGCCAGCAGTCCAGGGACAGCCAGGGACAATGAGCAGTTCTTC. This encodes CASSPGTARDNEQFF.

The chain uses TRBV7-8 and TRBJ2-1; weak D call: TRBD1 (5 bases). Looked up from germline, CDR1 is SGHVS and CDR2 is FQNEAQ. The CDR3 contains 15 residues. V was cut by 7 bases and J by 4 bases, with 17 bases left in between. CDR3 sequence: CASILGVGAYNEQFF. CDR3 nucleotide sequence: TGTGCCAGCATCCTAGGGGTTGGGGCATACAATGAGCAGTTCTTC.

The chain couples TRBV7-2 to TRBJ2-7, with 7 positions matching TRBD2. The V gene's germline CDR1 is SGHTA and CDR2 FQGNSA. V gave up 6 bases and J gave up 0 bases; unmatched junction bases: 5. The CDR3 is 14 residues long. In DNA form, the CDR3 reads TGTGCCAGCAGGGGGGGGGTAAGCTCCTACGAGCAGTACTTC. Its protein is CASRGGVSSYEQYF. Drawing the rest from reference TRBV7-2 and TRBJ2-7, the complete variable domain is GAGVSQSPSNKVTEKGKDVELRCDPISGHTALYWYRQSLGQGLEFLIYFQGNSAPDKSGLPSDRFSAERTGGSVSTLTIQRTQQEDSAVYLCASRGGVSSYEQYFGPGTRLTVT.

The genes are TRBV5-6 and TRBJ2-7, with a tentative D call TRBD1 (6 bases). Deletions cut 3 bases from V and 5 bases from J, with 12 bases between. Germline loops: CDR1 SGHDT, CDR2 YYEEEE. The CDR3 length is 13 residues. The CDR3 protein is CASSSYRENEQYF. The CDR3 DNA is TGTGCCAGCAGCTCATACAGGGAGAACGAGCAGTACTTC. Supplemented by reference TRBV5-6 and TRBJ2-7, the full variable domain reads DAGVTQSPTHLIKTRGQQVTLRCSPKSGHDTVSWYQQALGQGPQFIFQYYEEEERQRGNFPDRFSGHQFPNYSSELNVNALLLGDSALYLCASSSYRENEQYFGPGTRLTVT.

V usage is TRBV12-3 or TRBV12-4 and J usage is TRBJ1-2; 9 bases align to TRBD1. J gave up 4 bases and V 6 bases, and 9 bases lay outside the gene matches. This CDR3 has 15 residues. This CDR3 is CASRRPGQGSYGYTF. The CDR3 region has the DNA TGTGCCAGCAGGCGGCCGGGACAGGGATCCTATGGCTACACCTTC.

This chain connects TRBV9 to TRBJ1-2, with D perhaps TRBD1 (5 bases). The CDR3 covers 14 residues. Germline CDR1 is SGDLS and CDR2 is YYNGEE. The ends were cut back, 3 bases at V and 8 bases at J, with 17 bases in the middle. CDR3 protein: CASSATGTEPGYTF. CDR3 nucleotides: TGTGCCAGCAGCGCAACCGGGACGGAGCCCGGCTACACCTTC.

The J gene is TRBJ1-2, the V gene TRBV19; 7 nucleotides align to TRBD1. CDR1 is LNHDA and CDR2 is SQIVND in the germline V gene (reference sequence). This CDR3 contains 12 residues. V was clipped by 8 bases and J by 6 bases; unmatched bases: 6. The CDR3 sequence is CASGRQGDGYTF. DNA of the CDR3: TGTGCCAGTGGCAGACAGGGCGATGGCTACACCTTC. Looking up the rest from reference TRBV19 and TRBJ1-2 gives the full variable domain: DGGITQSPKYLFRKEGQNVTLSCEQNLNHDAMYWYRQDPGQGLRLIYYSQIVNDFQKGDIAEGYSVSREKKESFPLTVTSAQKNPTAFYLCASGRQGDGYTFGSGTRLTVV.

This clonotype appeared once. The genes are TRBV7-8 and TRBJ1-1, with a possible D match to TRBD1 (6 bases). Trimming removed 6 bases at V and 4 bases at J, with 18 bases between. Germline CDR1 and CDR2: SGHVS and FQNEAQ. The CDR3 runs 15 residues. The CDR3 here is CASSPRSGVGTEAFF. The CDR3 DNA follows: TGTGCCAGCAGTCCTCGATCAGGGGTTGGCACTGAAGCTTTCTTT.

The chain joins TRBV25-1 to TRBJ2-7, with D maybe TRBD1 (5 bases). Trimming cost V 5 bases and J 3 bases, with 8 bases left between them. In germline, CDR1 is MGHDK, CDR2 SYGVNS. The CDR3 contains 12 residues. DNA of the CDR3: TGTGCCAGCAGTTGGACACTCTACGAGCAGTACTTC. Protein sequence: CASSWTLYEQYF.

The chain is built from TRBV7-2 and TRBJ2-5; TRBD2 matches 10 bases. The CDR3 is 17 amino acids. Germline CDR1 and CDR2: SGHTA and FQGNSA. After removal of 3 bases from V and 7 bases from J, the junction contained 14 bases not matched to a gene. The CDR3 is CASSFRIAGGHAGTQYF. The CDR3 DNA reads TGTGCCAGCAGCTTCCGGATAGCGGGGGGCCACGCAGGGACCCAGTACTTC.

The chain employs TRBV11-2 and TRBJ2-2; D remains unclear. The CDR3 spans 13 residues. V dropped 1 base and J dropped 6 bases, with 6 bases sitting between them. Germline V gives CDR1 SGHAT, CDR2 FQNNGV. The CDR3 loop reads CASSLGFAGELFF. In DNA form, the CDR3 reads TGTGCCAGCAGCTTAGGGTTCGCCGGGGAGCTGTTTTTT.

This chain connects TRBV28 to TRBJ2-7; 9 bases fit TRBD1. The CDR3 is made up of 15 amino acids. Germline loops: CDR1 MDHEN, CDR2 SYDVKM. V was pared by 5 bases and J by 2 bases, with 7 bases of the junction left unmatched. CDR3: CASSLSRDRAYEQYF. The CDR3 DNA reads TGTGCCAGCAGTCTATCTCGGGACAGGGCCTACGAGCAGTACTTC.

The chain couples TRBV21-1 to TRBJ2-2; the DNA was not used to check the table's D call, TRBD1. TRBV21-1 is given as a pseudogene. CDR3 size: 16 residues. The CDR3 reads CASSKGGGRITGELFF. The CDR3 DNA reads TGTGCCAGCAGCAAAGGAGGGGGGCGCATCACCGGGGAGCTGTTTTTT.

V usage is TRBV5-1 and J usage is TRBJ2-7, with D tentatively TRBD2 (5 bases). V gave up 1 base and J gave up 7 bases, with 18 bases separating them. The CDR3 is made up of 15 amino acids. In germline, CDR1 is SGHRS, CDR2 YFSETQ. In DNA form, the CDR3 reads TGCGCCAGCAGCTTGACCCCGGCGCTTCCGGGGGAGCAGTACTTC. Translated: CASSLTPALPGEQYF.

This rearrangement joins TRBV20-1 to TRBJ2-5; 10 positions match TRBD2. The CDR3 is 13 amino acids. Germline CDR1 reads DFQATT; CDR2 reads SNEGSKA (reference sequence). This CDR3 is CSADPSGRETQYF. The DNA for the CDR3 is TGCAGCGCCGACCCTAGCGGGAGAGAGACCCAGTACTTC.

V usage is TRBV25-1 and J usage is TRBJ1-2; possibly TRBD1 for D (6 bases). CDR3 length: 16 amino acids. The V gene lost 6 bases and the J gene lost 4 bases, with 21 bases spanning the gap. The germline V gene encodes CDR1 MGHDK and CDR2 SYGVNS. The CDR3 coding sequence is TGTGCCAGCAGCCCCCGTCAGGGGTTTAGCTTCTATGGCTACACCTTC. It is translated as CASSPRQGFSFYGYTF.

V gene TRBV18 combines with J gene TRBJ1-2; TRBD1 aligns across 9 bases. The CDR3 length is 16 residues. Trimming took 3 bases from V and 3 from J; bases not matched to a gene: 8. Germline V gene lookup returns CDR1 KGHSH and CDR2 LQKENI. The CDR3 reads CASSPGRDRVDYGYTF. The CDR3 nucleotides are TGTGCCAGCTCACCTGGACGGGACAGGGTTGACTATGGCTACACCTTC.

CDR3 sequence reads: CASSLDTGTEAFF. The CDR3 nucleotides are TGTGCCAGCAGTTTGGATACGGGGACTGAAGCTTTCTTT. The chain links TRBV28 to TRBJ1-1; D gene uncertain. The CDR3 loop spans 13 amino acids. With 3 bases removed from V and 5 bases from J, the gap between germline ends came to 10 bases. Germline loops: CDR1 MDHEN, CDR2 SYDVKM.

The V and J genes are TRBV29-1 and TRBJ2-7, with 12 bases fitting TRBD2. The trim removed 3 bases at V and 2 bases at J, leaving 2 bases unmatched. Germline assignment: CDR1 SQVTM and CDR2 ANQGSEA. The CDR3 covers 14 residues. CDR3 in DNA: TGCAGCGTTGATGGACTAGCGGGGCCCTACGAGCAGTACTTC. It yields the protein CSVDGLAGPYEQYF.

The J gene is TRBJ2-5, the V gene TRBV7-9; 7 nucleotides align to TRBD2. The CDR3 contains 14 residues. Germline-derived CDR1 and CDR2 are SEHNR and FQNEAQ (reference sequence). Trimming took 4 bases from V and 5 from J; bases not matched to a gene: 7. Here the CDR3 DNA reads TGTGCCAGCAGCTCGCCGACTAGCTGGGAGACCCAGTACTTC. Protein sequence: CASSSPTSWETQYF. The variable domain in full, with the rest retrieved from reference TRBV7-9 and TRBJ2-5, is DTGVSQNPRHKITKRGQNVTFRCDPISEHNRLYWYRQTLGQGPEFLTYFQNEAQLEKSRLLSDRFSAERPKGSFSTLEIQRTEQGDSAMYLCASSSPTSWETQYFGPGTRLLVL.

This clonotype was counted between two and nine times. This chain joins TRBV7-2 and TRBJ2-3; 12 bases map to TRBD2. The length of the CDR3 is 16 residues. Trimming removed 0 bases from V and 4 bases from J; junction bases left unmatched: 2. CDR1 and CDR2 from the germline V gene are SGHTA and FQGNSA. The CDR3 coding sequence is TGTGCCAGCAGCTTAGCACTAGCGGGGGGTGCAGATACGCAGTATTTT. Encoded protein: CASSLALAGGADTQYF. Looking up the rest from reference TRBV7-2 and TRBJ2-3 gives the full variable domain: GAGVSQSPSNKVTEKGKDVELRCDPISGHTALYWYRQSLGQGLEFLIYFQGNSAPDKSGLPSDRFSAERTGGSVSTLTIQRTQQEDSAVYLCASSLALAGGADTQYFGPGTRLTVL.

The gene calls are TRBV3-1 and TRBJ2-7, with D hard to call. Looked up from germline, CDR1 is LGHDT and CDR2 is YNNKEL (reference sequence). The CDR3 covers 16 residues. Between the trimmed V and J ends, which lost 1 base and 3 bases, there was a span of 16 bases. CDR3: CASSQGRTVAVYEQYF. The CDR3 DNA is TGTGCCAGCAGCCAAGGGAGAACAGTCGCGGTCTACGAGCAGTACTTC.

The CDR3 is CSVVSWTDLHGYTF. The DNA for the CDR3 is TGCAGCGTTGTTAGCTGGACGGATTTGCATGGCTACACCTTC. This sequence joins TRBV29-1 and TRBJ1-2; D remains unclear. Trimming pared 4 bases from V and 6 bases from J, leaving 18 bases between. The CDR3 totals 14 residues. CDR1 and CDR2 from the germline V gene are SQVTM and ANQGSEA.